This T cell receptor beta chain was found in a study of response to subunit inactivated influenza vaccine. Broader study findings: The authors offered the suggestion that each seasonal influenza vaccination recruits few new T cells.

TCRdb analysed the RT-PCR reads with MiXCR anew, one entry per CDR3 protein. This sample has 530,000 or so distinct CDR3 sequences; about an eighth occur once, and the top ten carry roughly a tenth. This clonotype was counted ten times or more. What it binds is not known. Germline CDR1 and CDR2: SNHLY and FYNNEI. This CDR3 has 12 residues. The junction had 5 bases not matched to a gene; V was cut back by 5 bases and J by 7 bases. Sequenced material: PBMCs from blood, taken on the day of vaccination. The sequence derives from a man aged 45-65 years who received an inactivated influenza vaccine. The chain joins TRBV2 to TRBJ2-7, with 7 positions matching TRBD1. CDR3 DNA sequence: TGTGCCAGCAGTAAACAGGGGATGGAGCAGTACTTC. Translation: CASSKQGMEQYF.